This T cell receptor beta chain was profiled in a study of control samples from healthy donors and cancer patients. Using immunoSEQ multiplex PCR, the repertoire was profiled, and TCRdb retains in-frame clones only, with some absent. The table has 150,000 to 200,000 clones, 90% to 95% seen once. This sequence was found in a man younger than 40 in good health. The sequenced sample was blood.

CDR3 nucleotides: TGTGCCAGCAGCCGGACTGGCAATCAGCCCCAGCATTTT. Its protein is CASSRTGNQPQHF. The rearrangement uses TRBV5-5 and TRBJ1-5; unclear D gene. The CDR3 totals 13 residues. The V end was cut by 4 bases, the J end by 2 bases, with 7 bases between. Germline CDR1 reads SGHKS; CDR2 reads YYEKEE (reference sequence). The full variable domain, in which reference TRBV5-5 and TRBJ1-5 provide the parts outside the CDR3, is DAGVTQSPTHLIKTRGQQVTLRCSPISGHKSVSWYQQVLGQGPQFIFQYYEKEERGRGNFPDRFSARQFPNYSSELNVNALLLGDSALYLCASSRTGNQPQHFGDGTRLSIL.